The 15 T cell receptor beta chains below all came from one sample that was sequenced in a study of T-cell memory formation after mild COVID-19. TCRdb analysed the 5' RACE reads with MiXCR anew, one entry per CDR3 protein. The table records roughly 580,000 distinct CDR3 sequences, approximately 19% of them present only once. Input material: PBMCs or a T cell subset sorted from them (not recorded which). The receptors here all came from an adult woman who had mild COVID-19 (a few samples of this study predate the infection). Cell type and time point are not known.

This clonotype has a handful of counts. The rearrangement joins TRBV7-8 to TRBJ1-1; the D is unclear. The length of the CDR3 is 16 residues. V was trimmed by 5 bases and J by 0 bases, leaving 16 bases between them. The germline gives CDR1 SGHVS, CDR2 FQNEAQ. CDR3 DNA sequence: TGTGCCAGCAGCGAGCCAGACGGGCAATTGAACACTGAAGCTTTCTTT. It yields the protein CASSEPDGQLNTEAFF.

The V call is TRBV2, the J call TRBJ2-1; 8 positions agree with TRBD1. Germline CDR1 reads SNHLY; CDR2 reads FYNNEI. Trimming removed 8 bases from V and 8 bases from J; junction bases left unmatched: 8. This CDR3 is built from 13 residues. The CDR3 bases are TGTGCCAGCTCTAGGACAGGGTGGGATGAGCAGTTCTTC. Its protein product is CASSRTGWDEQFF. Drawing the rest from reference TRBV2 and TRBJ2-1, the complete variable domain is EPEVTQTPSHQVTQMGQEVILRCVPISNHLYFYWYRQILGQKVEFLVSFYNNEISEKSEIFDDQFSVERPDGSNFTLKIRSTKLEDSAMYFCASSRTGWDEQFFGPGTRLTVL.

The chain couples TRBV25-1 to TRBJ2-3; tentatively, D is TRBD2 (5 bases). This CDR3 comprises 15 residues. V lost 2 bases to trimming and J lost 0 bases, with 9 bases between them. The germline V gene encodes CDR1 MGHDK and CDR2 SYGVNS. This CDR3 is CASSEMRTSTDTQYF. The CDR3 bases are TGTGCCAGCAGTGAAATGAGGACTAGCACAGATACGCAGTATTTT.

This clonotype occurred a few times. The chain employs TRBV5-1 and TRBJ1-1, with a weak D call TRBD1 (5 bases). This CDR3 comprises 12 residues. Germline V gene sequence: CDR1 SGHRS, CDR2 YFSETQ. Trimming stripped 3 bases from V and 7 bases from J, with 10 bases between. In nucleotides, the CDR3 is TGCGCCAGCAGCTACGGACAAAGTGAAGCTTTCTTT. Amino acids: CASSYGQSEAFF.

The chain uses TRBV19 and TRBJ2-1; TRBD2 agrees at 10 bases. The CDR3 is made up of 16 amino acids. Germline loops: CDR1 LNHDA, CDR2 SQIVND (reference sequence). Unmatched junction bases numbered 8, after V lost 1 base and J lost 8 bases. CDR3 residues: CASSIGAAGGRDEQFF. DNA for the CDR3: TGTGCCAGTAGTATAGGTGCAGCGGGAGGGCGTGATGAGCAGTTCTTC.

This chain links TRBV21-1 with TRBJ2-5; the D call of TRBD1 is as the table states it, not checked on the DNA. TRBV21-1 counts as a pseudogene. This CDR3 contains 16 residues. CDR3 amino acids: CASSPPLVQGQETQYF. In DNA form, the CDR3 reads TGTGCCAGCAGCCCACCCCTGGTACAGGGTCAAGAGACCCAGTACTTC.

This clonotype has a handful of counts. V and J are TRBV5-1 and TRBJ2-2, with TRBD2 matching 7 bases. The V gene end was trimmed by 0 bases and the J gene end by 7 bases; junction bases not matched to a gene: 18. Germline loops: CDR1 SGHRS, CDR2 YFSETQ. The CDR3 runs to 19 residues. The CDR3 region has the DNA TGCGCCAGCAGCTTGGTGGGCGGACTAGATAAAGCTCCGGGCGGGGAGCTGTTTTTT. Translation gives CASSLVGGLDKAPGGELFF.

This clonotype was seen only a few times. The gene calls are TRBV5-1 and TRBJ1-3; the D gene is possibly TRBD1 (5 bases). The CDR3 has 15 residues. Germline CDR1 is SGHRS and CDR2 is YFSETQ. V shed 0 bases and J shed 2 bases, with 9 bases lying between them. CDR3 amino acids: CASSLDWGAGNTIYF. As DNA, the CDR3 is TGCGCCAGCAGCTTGGACTGGGGGGCTGGAAACACCATATATTTT.

This clonotype was seen a handful of times. The J gene is TRBJ2-7, the V gene TRBV15, with no clear D. The CDR3 loop spans 14 amino acids. Germline assignment: CDR1 LNHNV and CDR2 YYDKDF (reference sequence). Trimming cost V 1 base and J 2 bases, with 9 bases left between them. The CDR3 sequence: CATSRVNGPYEQYF. CDR3 DNA: TGTGCCACCAGCAGAGTAAATGGGCCCTACGAGCAGTACTTC.

The V and J genes are TRBV5-8 and TRBJ2-1; weak D call: TRBD1 (5 bases). Germline lookup yields CDR1 SGHTS and CDR2 YDEGEE. The CDR3 runs 12 residues. V lost 0 bases and J 9 bases, leaving 7 bases between the germline ends. CDR3 nucleotides: TGTGCCAGCAGCTTGGAGGGGCGTGAGCAGTTCTTC. Its translation is CASSLEGREQFF.

This clonotype was found a few times. The J gene is TRBJ2-2, the V gene TRBV5-1; 8 bases agree with TRBD2. Germline CDR1 is SGHRS and CDR2 is YFSETQ. The CDR3 loop spans 17 amino acids. Unmatched junction bases numbered 8, after V lost 0 bases and J lost 4 bases. CDR3 bases: TGCGCCAGCAGCTTGGAAGTCCCCGGGGGGGGCACCGGGGAGCTGTTTTTT. Its translation: CASSLEVPGGGTGELFF.

The V and J genes are TRBV5-1 and TRBJ2-7; 7 bases are shared with TRBD1. The J segment lost 3 bases and the V segment lost 4 bases, leaving 13 bases of the junction unmatched. The germline V gene has CDR1 SGHRS and CDR2 YFSETQ. The CDR3 runs 16 residues. CDR3 in DNA: TGCGCCAGCAGCCAAAATAACAGGGGTCGGAGCTACGAGCAGTACTTC. It codes for CASSQNNRGRSYEQYF.

This clonotype appeared a few times. This sequence joins TRBV6-6 and TRBJ2-7, with TRBD2 matching 8 bases. The CDR3 length is 15 residues. V lost 2 bases, J lost 6 bases, and 9 bases stayed unmatched. Germline V gene sequence: CDR1 MNHNY, CDR2 SVGAGI (reference sequence). Here the CDR3 DNA reads TGTGCCAGCAGTTACACTAGCGGTCTGGGCCTCGAGCAGTACTTC. It encodes CASSYTSGLGLEQYF.

The chain joins TRBV20-1 to TRBJ1-1, with 10 bases lining up with TRBD1. The germline gives CDR1 DFQATT, CDR2 SNEGSKA (reference sequence). Trimming removed 1 base from V and 1 base from J; junction bases left unmatched: 3. The length of the CDR3 is 15 residues. Here the CDR3 reads CSARGQGAKNTEAFF. DNA for the CDR3: TGCAGTGCTAGAGGACAGGGGGCGAAGAACACTGAAGCTTTCTTT.

This clonotype was observed at least ten times. CDR3 sequence reads: CASSLRRGSSYEQYF. DNA of the CDR3: TGTGCCAGCAGCTTAAGGCGGGGCAGCTCCTACGAGCAGTACTTC. This chain connects TRBV7-3 to TRBJ2-7, with D perhaps TRBD2 (6 bases). The V gene lost 1 base and the J gene lost 0 bases, with 10 bases spanning the gap. The CDR3 totals 15 residues. Germline CDR1 and CDR2: SGHTA and FQGTGA.